The sequence of this T cell receptor beta chain was determined in a study of OX40 agonist ivuxolimab in advanced cancers. Background on the study: Patients were given ivuxolimab, an antibody that agonizes OX40 (CD134).

The ends were cut back, 3 bases at V and 7 bases at J, with 20 bases in the middle. The CDR3 contains 16 residues. CDR1 and CDR2 (germline): SGHTA, FQGNSA. TCRdb keeps only in-frame clones here, not all; method: immunoSEQ multiplex PCR. There are roughly 100,000 clones in the sample; 93% occur only once, and over 0.2% lies in the top ten. It was autoimmune disease history or systemic immunosuppression that excluded patients. Study-level points and caveats: On average, CD8+ T cells showed a greater number of expanded clones than CD4+. In the 0.1 to 3.0 mg/kg range, CD4+ and CD8+ blood T cells had expanded clonally by week 6.

Regarding this clone: As yet, its antigen is unknown.

V and J are TRBV7-2 and TRBJ2-3; D could derive from TRBD1 or TRBD2 (5 bases each). The sample consisted of CD4+ or CD8+ T cells sorted from blood, taken in a trial of the OX40 agonist ivuxolimab. The sequence came from an adult with an advanced solid tumor such as melanoma, head and neck, liver or kidney cancer. CDR3 region: CASSFTGARSAYTQYF. The CDR3 coding sequence is TGTGCCAGCAGCTTTACCGGGGCCCGCAGCGCGTATACGCAGTATTTT.